This passage covers 27 T cell receptor beta chains from one sample sequenced in a study of cytomegalovirus exposure and HLA in healthy donors. The PCR ran on 60 Vbeta and 13 Jbeta primers. Using immunoSEQ multiplex PCR, the repertoire was profiled, and TCRdb retains in-frame clones only, with some absent. The sample lists some 200,000 clones; 79% were seen once. Sample: PBMCs. The receptors were gathered from a girl under 18 in good health and CMV-seropositive.

The gene calls are TRBV28 and TRBJ1-2; 7 nucleotides agree with TRBD1. Germline trimming cut 6 bases from V and 5 bases from J; bases unmatched to any gene: 12. Germline CDR1 MDHEN, CDR2 SYDVKM. The CDR3 is 15 residues long. CDR3 sequence: CASRGGQEGLYGYTF. CDR3 nucleotide sequence: TGTGCCAGCAGGGGCGGACAGGAGGGCCTATATGGCTACACCTTC.

The V and J genes are TRBV11-2 and TRBJ2-3; 9 bases line up with TRBD2. Looked up from germline, CDR1 is SGHAT and CDR2 is FQNNGV. J gave up 3 bases and V 3 bases, and 4 bases lay outside the gene matches. The CDR3 is 15 residues long. The CDR3 DNA is TGTGCCAGCAGCTTCGCCGGACTAGCGACAGATACGCAGTATTTT. As protein: CASSFAGLATDTQYF.

The V and J genes are TRBV7-2 and TRBJ2-5; D is unresolved. Between the trimmed V and J ends, which lost 6 bases and 6 bases, there was a span of 14 bases. Germline CDR1 is SGHTA and CDR2 is FQGNSA. The CDR3 runs 13 residues. This CDR3 is CASSYELSKTQYF. The CDR3 DNA reads as TGTGCCAGCAGTTACGAACTGTCGAAGACCCAGTACTTC.

The CDR3 nucleotides are TGCAGCGTTGCGGGGGTCTCTGGAAACACCATATATTTT. Protein: CSVAGVSGNTIYF. V and J are TRBV29-1 and TRBJ1-3; tentatively, D is TRBD1 (5 bases). CDR1 and CDR2 from the germline V gene are SQVTM and ANQGSEA. V was cut by 4 bases and J by 0 bases, with 7 bases left in between. CDR3 size: 13 residues. The whole variable domain, filled in from reference TRBV29-1 and TRBJ1-3, reads SAVISQKPSRDICQRGTSLTIQCQVDSQVTMMFWYRQQPGQSLTLIATANQGSEATYESGFVIDKFPISRPNLTFSTLTVSNMSPEDSSIYLCSVAGVSGNTIYFGEGSWLTVV.

The rearrangement uses TRBV5-1 and TRBJ1-1; 9 bases map to TRBD1. Germline loops: CDR1 SGHRS, CDR2 YFSETQ. The CDR3 extends over 13 amino acids. With V trimmed by 4 bases and J by 7 bases, 5 bases remained unmatched. The CDR3 region is CASSPGQGYEAFF. The CDR3 DNA follows: TGCGCCAGCAGCCCTGGACAGGGGTATGAAGCTTTCTTT.

The rearrangement joins TRBV27 to TRBJ1-5, with D hard to call. This CDR3 has 13 amino acids. CDR1 is MNHEY, CDR2 SMNVEV, per germline (reference sequence). V lost 5 bases and J 5 bases, leaving 10 bases between the germline ends. CDR3: CASSPSSHQPQHF. The CDR3 DNA reads as TGTGCCAGCAGTCCCTCCTCCCATCAGCCCCAGCATTTT.

The rearrangement uses TRBV10-1 and TRBJ1-5; 10 bases are a match to TRBD1. Germline CDR1 is WNHNN and CDR2 is SYGVQD (reference sequence). The CDR3 runs to 17 residues. V dropped 3 bases and J dropped 4; count of bases not matched to a gene: 9. The CDR3 region has the DNA TGCGCCAGCAGTGACCCACGGGACAGGGGTTGGAATCAGCCCCAGCATTTT. It encodes CASSDPRDRGWNQPQHF.

The CDR3 region is CAIGGKANEKLFF. Here the CDR3 DNA reads TGTGCCATCGGAGGGAAAGCTAATGAAAAACTGTTTTTT. The chain has TRBV10-3 and TRBJ1-4; D is unresolved. CDR1 is ENHRY and CDR2 is SYGVKD in the germline V gene. The V end was cut by 8 bases, the J end by 3 bases, with 10 bases between. The CDR3 loop spans 13 amino acids.

V usage is TRBV27 and J usage is TRBJ2-3, with 10 bases aligning to TRBD2. There are 15 residues in the CDR3. Losses at the gene ends were 2 bases for V and 5 bases for J; bases not matched to a gene: 4. Per the germline V gene, CDR1 is MNHEY and CDR2 is SMNVEV (reference sequence). CDR3 bases: TGTGCCAGCAGTTTAGCCCTAGCGGGGGTAGATACGCAGTATTTT. This translates into CASSLALAGVDTQYF.

The rearrangement joins TRBV4-1 to TRBJ2-1, with D unclear. Deletions cut 0 bases from V and 7 bases from J, with 7 bases between. The germline gives CDR1 MGHRA, CDR2 YSYEKL. This CDR3 comprises 13 residues. CDR3 region: CASSQDTGNEQFF. CDR3 nucleotides: TGCGCCAGCAGCCAAGATACTGGTAATGAGCAGTTCTTC.

This clone was recorded a few times. The V call is TRBV6-5, the J call TRBJ2-1, with D possibly matching TRBD2 (5 bases). Trimming left V 4 bases short and J 7 bases short, with 11 bases between. Germline V gene lookup returns CDR1 MNHEY and CDR2 SVGAGI. This CDR3 is built from 13 residues. CDR3 loop: CASSSRGINEQFF. CDR3 nucleotide sequence: TGTGCCAGCAGTTCAAGAGGGATAAATGAGCAGTTCTTC.

The rearrangement joins TRBV2 to TRBJ2-3; 7 nucleotides agree with TRBD2. Losses at the gene ends were 3 bases for V and 6 bases for J; bases not matched to a gene: 3. Germline CDR1 reads SNHLY; CDR2 reads FYNNEI. This CDR3 is 13 amino acids long. The CDR3 nucleotides read TGTGCCAGCAGTGAGGGAGGGTTTGATACGCAGTATTTT. This gives the protein CASSEGGFDTQYF. Complete variable domain (other parts from reference TRBV2 and TRBJ2-3): EPEVTQTPSHQVTQMGQEVILRCVPISNHLYFYWYRQILGQKVEFLVSFYNNEISEKSEIFDDQFSVERPDGSNFTLKIRSTKLEDSAMYFCASSEGGFDTQYFGPGTRLTVL.

The genes are TRBV7-2 and TRBJ1-4; the D gene is possibly TRBD1 (6 bases). The CDR3 spans 15 residues. In germline, CDR1 is SGHTA, CDR2 FQGNSA. The V gene lost 5 bases and the J gene lost 5 bases, with 15 bases spanning the gap. CDR3 residues: CASSANRDGNEKLFF. In nucleotides, the CDR3 is TGTGCCAGCAGCGCCAACAGGGACGGGAATGAAAAACTGTTTTTT.

V gene TRBV14 combines with J gene TRBJ2-2; 9 bases fit TRBD1. The J segment lost 3 bases and the V segment lost 4 bases, leaving 3 bases of the junction unmatched. The CDR3 has 15 residues. The germline V gene encodes CDR1 SGHDN and CDR2 FVKESK. The CDR3 sequence: CASSRGTGYTGELFF. The CDR3 DNA sequence: TGTGCCAGCAGCCGGGGGACAGGGTACACCGGGGAGCTGTTTTTT.

The chain is built from TRBV10-2 and TRBJ1-6; D is perhaps TRBD1 (5 bases). Germline V gene data show CDR1 as WSHSY and CDR2 as SAAADI. The V end was cut by 4 bases, the J end by 8 bases, with 12 bases between. This CDR3 comprises 14 residues. The CDR3 DNA is TGCGCCAGCAGTGGCCAGGGAAATGATTCACCCCTCCACTTT. Protein sequence: CASSGQGNDSPLHF.

The chain links TRBV4-2 to TRBJ2-7; TRBD2 aligns across 7 bases. The V gene end was trimmed by 0 bases and the J gene end by 7 bases; junction bases not matched to a gene: 12. This CDR3 has 16 residues. Per germline, CDR1 LGHNA and CDR2 YNFKEQ. DNA of the CDR3: TGTGCCAGCAGCCAAGATGGGAGGGGTCAGGAATGGGAGCAGTACTTC. Translation gives CASSQDGRGQEWEQYF.

Here the CDR3 DNA reads TGTGCCAGCAGTCTCCGACAGGGTTTGGTCTATGAGCAGTTCTTC. This gives the protein CASSLRQGLVYEQFF. The genes are TRBV27 and TRBJ2-1; 7 nucleotides line up with TRBD1. Germline CDR1 and CDR2: MNHEY and SMNVEV (reference sequence). CDR3 size: 15 residues. V lost 5 bases to trimming and J lost 8 bases; unmatched junction nucleotides: 12.

This chain joins TRBV9 and TRBJ2-7, with D maybe TRBD1 (6 bases). The length of the CDR3 is 14 residues. Germline loops: CDR1 SGDLS, CDR2 YYNGEE. Trimming took 2 bases from V and 4 from J, leaving 13 bases between them. CDR3 nucleotide sequence: TGTGCCAGCAGCGTCCGGGGCCAGGGGTACGAGCAGTACTTC. It is translated as CASSVRGQGYEQYF.

CDR3 bases: TGTGCCAGCAGCGTCTCAGGGGCCAAGGGAGATAACTATGGCTACACCTTC. Translating gives CASSVSGAKGDNYGYTF. The chain combines TRBV9 with TRBJ1-2; weak D call: TRBD1 (6 bases). This CDR3 has 17 amino acids. The V end lost 2 bases, the J end lost 1 base, and 18 bases lay between the germline ends. The germline gives CDR1 SGDLS, CDR2 YYNGEE.

The V and J genes are TRBV6-5 and TRBJ2-1; D remains unclear. The V gene's germline CDR1 is MNHEY and CDR2 SVGAGI. V lost 0 bases and J lost 0, with 9 bases in between. The CDR3 is 16 residues long. The CDR3 region is CASSYSKYSSYNEQFF. CDR3 sequence (DNA): TGTGCCAGCAGTTACTCGAAGTACAGCTCCTACAATGAGCAGTTCTTC.

The chain carries TRBV10-2 and TRBJ2-2; D is uncertain. This CDR3 spans 14 amino acids. Germline CDR1 reads WSHSY; CDR2 reads SAAADI. V was clipped by 1 base and J by 3 bases, with 6 bases between them. The CDR3 loop is CASSELLYTGELFF. The DNA for the CDR3 is TGCGCCAGCAGTGAGTTACTATACACCGGGGAGCTGTTTTTT.

The genes are TRBV7-9 and TRBJ2-5; 9 bases align to TRBD2. The germline CDR1 and CDR2 sequences are SEHNR and FQNEAQ (reference sequence). The V segment lost 1 base and the J segment 1 base; nucleotides outside the gene matches: 4. This CDR3 region has 16 residues. The CDR3 sequence: CASSLGLAGSQETQYF. DNA of the CDR3: TGTGCCAGCAGCTTAGGGCTAGCGGGGAGCCAAGAGACCCAGTACTTC.

This rearrangement joins TRBV7-9 to TRBJ2-7; TRBD1 might be the D (6 bases). V lost 5 bases and J lost 3, with 23 bases in between. In germline, CDR1 is SEHNR, CDR2 FQNEAQ (reference sequence). The CDR3 extends over 17 amino acids. The CDR3 coding sequence is TGTGCCAGCAGCCCTTCTTTCACGACAGGAACTTACTACGAGCAGTACTTC. It yields the protein CASSPSFTTGTYYEQYF.

The CDR3 DNA is TGTGCCAGCAGTCGGGTACGGGGAGCTGAGCAGTTCTTC. Its protein is CASSRVRGAEQFF. The chain links TRBV11-3 to TRBJ2-1; weak D call: TRBD2 (5 bases). Germline CDR1 SGHNT, CDR2 YENEEA. CDR3 length: 13 residues. V was pared by 6 bases and J by 9 bases, with 15 bases between. Drawing the rest from reference TRBV11-3 and TRBJ2-1, the complete variable domain is EAGVVQSPRYKIIEKKQPVAFWCNPISGHNTLYWYLQNLGQGPELLIRYENEEAVDDSQLPKDRFSAERLKGVDSTLKIQPAELGDSAVYLCASSRVRGAEQFFGPGTRLTVL.

The chain combines TRBV11-3 with TRBJ1-3; D unclear. The germline V and J ends were trimmed by 6 bases and 4 bases, with 7 bases remaining between them. CDR1 and CDR2 from the germline V gene are SGHNT and YENEEA. CDR3 length: 12 amino acids. The CDR3 coding sequence is TGTGCCAGCAGTCTAGAGGGAAACACCATATATTTT. Translated, it gives CASSLEGNTIYF.

This clone was recorded only once. The chain couples TRBV6-6 to TRBJ2-3; 9 bases are shared with TRBD2. The V segment lost 4 bases and the J segment 5 bases; nucleotides outside the gene matches: 7. Germline assignment: CDR1 MNHNY and CDR2 SVGAGI (reference sequence). CDR3 length equals 15 residues. CDR3 coding DNA: TGTGCCAGCAGTTCGCCGGGACTAGCAGGAGATACGCAGTATTTT. Its protein is CASSSPGLAGDTQYF.

The V and J genes are TRBV7-9 and TRBJ2-1; tentatively, D is TRBD1 (6 bases). There are 15 residues in the CDR3. Germline V CDR1 and CDR2: SEHNR, FQNEAQ (reference sequence). Trimming took 3 bases from V and 2 from J, leaving 11 bases between them. The CDR3 DNA reads TGTGCCAGCAGCTTCGTCCAGGGGACCTACAATGAGCAGTTCTTC. Residues: CASSFVQGTYNEQFF. Full variable domain (outside the CDR3, taken from reference TRBV7-9 and TRBJ2-1): DTGVSQNPRHKITKRGQNVTFRCDPISEHNRLYWYRQTLGQGPEFLTYFQNEAQLEKSRLLSDRFSAERPKGSFSTLEIQRTEQGDSAMYLCASSFVQGTYNEQFFGPGTRLTVL.